This TCR beta chain is from a study of shared clonotypes between healthy human individuals. Findings and limits, study-wide: Naive CD4 clonotypes were shared across several donors at approximately 5.3%. Sorted-subset sequencing was shown by rarefaction to be incomplete despite large depth.

In the authors' workflow: ImmunoSEQ output lacked quality scores and full-length reads, limiting matched filtering. TCRdb's copy holds only in-frame clones and misses some; the assay was immunoSEQ multiplex PCR. V, J and clone size were drawn from that table, and D and trimming were deduced from the DNA. The table has fewer than 3 million clones, 85% to 95% seen once; the top ten hold about 0.36%. Germline V gene lookup returns CDR1 SGHTA and CDR2 FQGTGA. The CDR3 is 17 residues long. V was trimmed by 5 bases and J by 6 bases, leaving 23 bases between them. As regards this clone: The antigen is undetermined.

The chain has TRBV7-3 and TRBJ2-4, with D possibly matching TRBD1 (5 bases). The TCR was taken from a man younger than 35 in good health. Some clones in this sample may be carry-over from other donors' samples. The sequencing sample was made of naive CD4+ T cells from PBMCs. Sample subset: CD45RA+ positively selected. DNA of the CDR3: TGTGCCAGCAGCCAACCAGGGATCATCATCGAGGTAAACATTCAGTACTTC. Its protein is CASSQPGIIIEVNIQYF.